A single count supports the clone carrying this TCR beta chain. Its specificity is unknown. This specimen belongs to a study of cytomegalovirus exposure and HLA in healthy donors. Study-level background: Earlier results showed approximately 110 million unique TCR beta sequences derived from approximately 180 million T cells. Notes on the study in general: Using a false discovery rate of 0.05, a later analysis showed that 15,000 to 20,000 TCR beta sequences were associated with HLA alleles. Within the data, a cluster of highly shared sequence variants was likely a sequencing artifact. In presence/absence analyses, roughly uniform sequencing depth across donors was assumed.

The primer mix had 60 Vbeta and 13 Jbeta primers. The method was immunoSEQ multiplex PCR; TCRdb's version includes in-frame clones alone and lacks a portion of them. The table shows approximately 140,000 clones, with roughly 78% occurring only once. This TCR was recovered from a man aged 18 to 29 in good health and CMV-seropositive. Source material: PBMCs.

The CDR3 protein is CASRGQGASDTQYF. DNA for the CDR3: TGCGCCAGCAGGGGACAGGGGGCATCAGATACGCAGTATTTT. The V and J genes are TRBV5-1 and TRBJ2-3; TRBD1 matches 12 bases. V trimming: 5 bases; J trimming: 4 bases; junction bases outside the gene matches: 2. The CDR3 is made up of 14 amino acids. Germline values: CDR1 SGHRS, CDR2 YFSETQ. Full variable domain (rest looked up from reference TRBV5-1 and TRBJ2-3): KAGVTQTPRYLIKTRGQQVTLSCSPISGHRSVSWYQQTPGQGLQFLFEYFSETQRNKGNFPGRFSGRQFSNSRSEMNVSTLELGDSALYLCASRGQGASDTQYFGPGTRLTVL.